A single sample is the source of the 20 T cell receptor beta chains below, sequenced in a study of cytomegalovirus exposure and HLA in healthy donors. Amplification used 60 Vbeta primers and 13 Jbeta primers. Profiling relied on immunoSEQ multiplex PCR, and the TCRdb table lists in-frame clones only, not all of them. The table lists about 110,000 clones, about four fifths of them singletons. The sample comprised PBMCs. The receptors were gathered from a woman aged 25 to 39 in good health and CMV-seronegative.

The V call is TRBV6-5, the J call TRBJ1-5; tentatively, D is TRBD1 (5 bases). Germline V lookup: CDR1 MNHEY, CDR2 SVGAGI. Trimming stripped 5 bases from V and 4 bases from J, with 12 bases between. This CDR3 has 14 residues. The CDR3 DNA sequence: TGTGCCAGCAGTCGGGACTCAAAGAATCAGCCCCAGCATTTT. This sequence encodes CASSRDSKNQPQHF.

The chain links TRBV9 to TRBJ1-2; D unresolved. This CDR3 has 16 amino acids. Trimming took off 1 base at V and 0 bases at J, with 13 bases between the two ends. In germline, CDR1 is SGDLS, CDR2 YYNGEE. In DNA, the CDR3 is TGTGCCAGCAGCGTAAGCGCGACGGCACCTAACTATGGCTACACCTTC. Translating gives CASSVSATAPNYGYTF.

The rearrangement joins TRBV2 to TRBJ1-1, with no clear D. The CDR3 sequence is 12 residues long. Germline V gene data show CDR1 as SNHLY and CDR2 as FYNNEI. The V and J ends lost 6 bases and 7 bases respectively, with 12 bases between them. In DNA form, the CDR3 reads TGTGCCAGCAGGACGGGGAGTAATGAAGCTTTCTTT. The encoded protein is CASRTGSNEAFF.

The chain is built from TRBV18 and TRBJ2-7; 12 bases agree with TRBD1. The germline CDR1 and CDR2 sequences are KGHSH and LQKENI. V trimming: 5 bases; J trimming: 6 bases; junction bases outside the gene matches: 11. This CDR3 is 16 amino acids long. The CDR3 DNA reads TGTGCCAGCTCAGAAGGTCTGGGACAGGGGGCGGTCGAGCAGTACTTC. The encoded protein is CASSEGLGQGAVEQYF.

The table lists this clone with a count of one. The chain combines TRBV19 with TRBJ1-4, with a tentative D call TRBD1 (6 bases). The CDR3 runs to 15 residues. V was pared by 6 bases and J by 5 bases, with 16 bases between. Germline CDR1 and CDR2: LNHDA and SQIVND (reference sequence). The CDR3 loop reads CASSRGGARNEKLFF. The CDR3 DNA sequence: TGTGCCAGTAGCCGGGGGGGGGCCCGGAATGAAAAACTGTTTTTT.

The chain uses TRBV2 and TRBJ2-3; D gene ambiguous. With 7 bases removed from V and 4 bases from J, the gap between germline ends came to 12 bases. Germline-derived CDR1 and CDR2 are SNHLY and FYNNEI. The CDR3 runs to 13 residues. The CDR3 coding sequence is TGTGCCAGCATTTCCCCGTCCGCAGATACGCAGTATTTT. This encodes CASISPSADTQYF.

The chain employs TRBV5-4 and TRBJ2-2; possible D gene TRBD2, 5 bases. The CDR3 runs 14 residues. The V end was cut by 5 bases, the J end by 4 bases, with 12 bases between. Germline CDR1 and CDR2: SGHNT and YYREEE (reference sequence). The CDR3 loop is CASSLGEITGELFF. For the CDR3, the DNA is TGTGCCAGCAGTCTCGGGGAGATCACCGGGGAGCTGTTTTTT.

V usage is TRBV28 and J usage is TRBJ2-5; D ambiguous. Trimming shortened V by 5 bases and J by 4 bases, and 17 bases separated the two germline ends. CDR1 and CDR2 from the germline V gene are MDHEN and SYDVKM. This CDR3 has 15 residues. As DNA, the CDR3 is TGTGCCAGCAGTGGCCCCCCAGGAACCGTAGAGACCCAGTACTTC. Protein sequence: CASSGPPGTVETQYF.

This chain joins TRBV11-2 and TRBJ1-1; 7 bases match TRBD1. The ends lost 7 bases at V and 3 bases at J; junction bases unmatched: 8. CDR3 size: 14 residues. From germline, CDR1 is SGHAT and CDR2 FQNNGV. Written as DNA, the CDR3 is TGTGCCAGCACGGAGAGGGGGCCAGACACTGAAGCTTTCTTT. Translation: CASTERGPDTEAFF.

This chain joins TRBV5-6 and TRBJ1-5, with 11 bases aligning to TRBD1. V lost 3 bases to trimming and J lost 0 bases; unmatched junction nucleotides: 5. Germline lookup yields CDR1 SGHDT and CDR2 YYEEEE. The CDR3 has 17 residues. CDR3: CASSSGQGVYSNQPQHF. The CDR3 bases are TGTGCCAGCAGCTCGGGACAGGGGGTTTATAGCAATCAGCCCCAGCATTTT.

The chain carries TRBV11-2 and TRBJ1-2; 8 positions agree with TRBD1. This CDR3 region has 13 residues. Germline CDR1 is SGHAT and CDR2 is FQNNGV. V trimming: 5 bases; J trimming: 4 bases; junction bases outside the gene matches: 3. As DNA, the CDR3 is TGTGCCAGCAGCGACAGGGGAATCTATGGCTACACCTTC. It codes for CASSDRGIYGYTF.

The V call is TRBV4-2, the J call TRBJ2-7; 8 bases agree with TRBD2. V gave up 0 bases and J gave up 3 bases; unmatched junction bases: 4. The germline CDR1 and CDR2 sequences are LGHNA and YNFKEQ. The CDR3 runs to 15 residues. The CDR3 loop reads CASSQDRTSSYEQYF. CDR3 coding DNA: TGTGCCAGCAGCCAAGATAGGACTAGCAGCTACGAGCAGTACTTC.

The J gene is TRBJ1-1, the V gene TRBV18, with D perhaps matching TRBD1 (5 bases). V was cut by 5 bases and J by 3 bases, with 19 bases left in between. Germline V gene sequence: CDR1 KGHSH, CDR2 LQKENI. The CDR3 runs to 16 residues. CDR3 sequence reads: CASSSNQVQGYTEAFF. Here the CDR3 DNA reads TGTGCCAGCTCATCTAACCAGGTGCAGGGCTACACTGAAGCTTTCTTT.

The gene calls are TRBV7-3 and TRBJ2-1, with 7 bases fitting TRBD2. Germline CDR1 and CDR2: SGHTA and FQGTGA. V gave up 2 bases and J gave up 3 bases; unmatched junction bases: 19. The CDR3 runs 20 residues. CDR3 residues: CASSLGSPVGSGGNYNEQFF. The CDR3 nucleotides read TGTGCCAGCAGCTTAGGTTCCCCAGTGGGCTCGGGAGGCAACTACAATGAGCAGTTCTTC.

The chain couples TRBV14 to TRBJ2-1; D not resolved. V was shortened by 4 bases and J by 9 bases, with 10 bases between the two germline ends. The CDR3 contains 12 residues. Germline CDR1 SGHDN, CDR2 FVKESK. The CDR3 region is CASSPFPSEQFF. The CDR3 region has the DNA TGTGCCAGCAGCCCATTCCCGAGTGAGCAGTTCTTC.

The V and J genes are TRBV7-8 and TRBJ2-1; D is perhaps TRBD2 (6 bases). The V and J ends lost 2 bases and 9 bases respectively, with 20 bases between them. This CDR3 has 16 residues. CDR1 is SGHVS and CDR2 is FQNEAQ in the germline V gene. The chain's CDR3 is CASSLRSGSWGTEQFF. In nucleotides, the CDR3 is TGTGCCAGCAGCTTAAGGTCCGGGAGTTGGGGGACTGAGCAGTTCTTC.

The rearrangement links TRBV15 to TRBJ1-3; D is perhaps TRBD1 (6 bases). V was trimmed by 5 bases and J by 8 bases, leaving 19 bases between them. This CDR3 is built from 15 residues. From germline, CDR1 is LNHNV and CDR2 YYDKDF (reference sequence). The CDR3 bases are TGTGCCACCAGCCTTCGACAGGTCCCTGGGGACACCATATATTTT. Its translation is CATSLRQVPGDTIYF.

Concerning this clone: A read error may produce the germline difference seen at one junction end. The chain is built from TRBV7-9 and TRBJ2-2; TRBD2 might be the D (6 bases). The CDR3 extends over 18 amino acids. Germline V gene lookup returns CDR1 SEHNR and CDR2 FQNEAQ (reference sequence). The CDR3 sequence: CASTRGTPRGANTGELFF. CDR3 in DNA: TGTGCCAGCACCCGAGGGACTCCCAGAGGGGCGAATACCGGGGAGCTGTTTTTT.

The chain employs TRBV15 and TRBJ1-2; perhaps TRBD1 as D (5 bases). Trimming stripped 4 bases from V and 8 bases from J, with 20 bases between. The CDR3 is made up of 15 amino acids. CDR1 LNHNV and CDR2 YYDKDF come from the germline V gene (reference sequence). In DNA, the CDR3 is TGTGCCACCAGCACAGCTAACGGCAGGGAGGGGGGCTACACCTTC. Protein: CATSTANGREGGYTF.

The chain employs TRBV5-6 and TRBJ2-1, with D perhaps matching TRBD1 (5 bases). The V gene lost 1 base and the J gene lost 5 bases, with 10 bases spanning the gap. From germline, CDR1 is SGHDT and CDR2 YYEEEE. The CDR3 loop spans 14 amino acids. The CDR3 DNA is TGTGCCAGCAGCTTGTTAGGGGCCCACAATGAGCAGTTCTTC. It codes for CASSLLGAHNEQFF.